This is a list of T cell receptor beta chains from one sample in a study of shared clonotypes between healthy human individuals. This table comes from immunoSEQ multiplex PCR, and its TCRdb copy is limited to in-frame clones, with some not included. The repertoire holds 450,000 to 600,000 clones, with 79% as singletons. The sample taken for sequencing was PBMCs. These receptors all stem from a woman between 35 and 50 years old in good health. Some clones in this sample may be carry-over from other donors' samples. The CDR3 runs from the conserved cysteine through the conserved F or W. Each record gives: J gene, clone size, D gene, V gene, CDR3 protein, CDR3 DNA. The D gene is left open where the match is weak. Part of the rows lack a size; the others show once, few, many or a class for expanded clones.

J: TRBJ1-1; size: few; D: .; V: TRBV7-6; CDR3: CASSQSEGSTEAFF; DNA: TGTGCCAGCAGTCAATCCGAGGGGAGCACTGAAGCTTTCTTT
J: TRBJ2-3; size: .; D: TRBD2; V: TRBV7-9; CDR3: CASSPGLVAGPTDTQYF; DNA: TGTGCCAGCAGCCCTGGCTTGGTAGCGGGACCTACAGATACGCAGTATTTT
J: TRBJ1-1; size: few; D: TRBD1; V: TRBV6-5; CDR3: CASSGGTVTEAFF; DNA: TGTGCCAGCAGTGGAGGGACAGTCACTGAAGCTTTCTTT
J: TRBJ1-4; size: .; D: .; V: TRBV6-6; CDR3: CASSYSWGADEKLFF; DNA: TGTGCCAGCAGTTACTCTTGGGGGGCTGATGAAAAACTGTTTTTT
J: TRBJ2-1; size: .; D: .; V: TRBV30; CDR3: CAWDGLSYNEQFF; DNA: TGTGCCTGGGACGGACTATCCTACAATGAGCAGTTCTTC
J: TRBJ1-5; size: .; D: .; V: TRBV5-4; CDR3: CAQQGDRRNQPQHF; DNA: TGTGCCCAGCAAGGAGACCGACGAAATCAGCCCCAGCATTTT
J: TRBJ2-1; size: .; D: .; V: TRBV10-2; CDR3: CASSLYGTHNEQFF; DNA: TGCGCCAGCAGTTTGTACGGGACACACAATGAGCAGTTCTTC
J: TRBJ2-1; size: few; D: TRBD2; V: TRBV19; CDR3: CASSISGILYEQFF; DNA: TGTGCCAGTAGTATTAGCGGGATCCTTTATGAGCAGTTCTTC
J: TRBJ1-2; size: .; D: .; V: TRBV29-1; CDR3: CSVEDDRLSGYTF; DNA: TGCAGCGTTGAAGACGACAGGTTAAGCGGCTACACCTTC
J: TRBJ2-7; size: .; D: TRBD2; V: TRBV7-9; CDR3: CASSSPPGLAGGGYEQYF; DNA: TGTGCCAGCAGCTCGCCCCCTGGACTAGCGGGAGGAGGGTACGAGCAGTACTTC
J: TRBJ2-1; size: .; D: .; V: TRBV15; CDR3: CATSRDRGSYNEQFF; DNA: TGTGCCACCAGCAGAGATCGGGGGTCCTACAATGAGCAGTTCTTC
J: TRBJ2-4; size: .; D: TRBD1; V: TRBV6-6; CDR3: CASSQGTAPVLDF; DNA: TGTGCCAGCAGTCAGGGGACAGCCCCCGTGTTGGACTTC
J: TRBJ1-1; size: .; D: .; V: TRBV19; CDR3: CASSSQVQGTEAFF; DNA: TGTGCCAGTAGTTCCCAGGTTCAGGGCACTGAAGCTTTCTTT
J: TRBJ2-4; size: few; D: TRBD2; V: TRBV28; CDR3: CASSPRGEGLAKNIQYF; DNA: TGTGCCAGCAGCCCCCGGGGGGAGGGGTTAGCCAAAAACATTCAGTACTTC
J: TRBJ1-3; size: .; D: .; V: TRBV7-9; CDR3: CASSFAESSGNTIYF; DNA: TGTGCCAGCAGCTTCGCCGAAAGCTCTGGAAACACCATATATTTT
J: TRBJ1-5; size: .; D: .; V: TRBV2; CDR3: CASSEEQGGQPQHF; DNA: TGTGCCAGCAGTGAAGAACAGGGCGGTCAGCCCCAGCATTTT
J: TRBJ1-5; size: few; D: TRBD1; V: TRBV19; CDR3: CASSISGDRVRWPQHF; DNA: TGTGCCAGTAGTATAAGCGGGGACAGGGTGCGTTGGCCCCAGCATTTT
J: TRBJ2-2; size: .; D: .; V: TRBV27; CDR3: CASSFGGFTGELFF; DNA: TGTGCCAGCAGTTTTGGGGGATTCACCGGGGAGCTGTTTTTT
J: TRBJ2-2; size: .; D: .; V: TRBV6-4; CDR3: CASSDSGRSNTGELFF; DNA: TGTGCCAGCAGTGACTCCGGCCGGAGTAACACCGGGGAGCTGTTTTTT
J: TRBJ2-6; size: .; D: .; V: TRBV11-2; CDR3: CASSLGTVSTF; DNA: TGTGCCAGCAGCTTAGGGACCGTTTCAACTTTC
J: TRBJ2-5; size: .; D: TRBD2; V: TRBV28; CDR3: CASSENWETSGKETQYF; DNA: TGTGCCAGCAGCGAAAATTGGGAGACTAGCGGGAAAGAGACCCAGTACTTC
J: TRBJ1-1; size: .; D: .; V: TRBV15; CDR3: CATSRHLNTEAFF; DNA: TGTGCCACCAGCAGACACCTGAACACTGAAGCTTTCTTT
J: TRBJ1-1; size: .; D: .; V: TRBV6-5; CDR3: CASSYSRQQNTEAFF; DNA: TGTGCCAGCAGTTACTCTCGGCAGCAAAACACTGAAGCTTTCTTT
J: TRBJ2-2; size: .; D: TRBD2; V: TRBV5-1; CDR3: CASSTPSGLATGELFF; DNA: TGCGCCAGCAGCACCCCCTCCGGACTAGCCACCGGGGAGCTGTTTTTT
J: TRBJ2-3; size: .; D: TRBD2; V: TRBV5-1; CDR3: CASSPSSGSTDTQYF; DNA: TGCGCCAGCAGCCCGTCTAGCGGGAGCACAGATACGCAGTATTTT
J: TRBJ2-3; size: .; D: .; V: TRBV13; CDR3: CASSLGLATYTDTQYF; DNA: TGTGCCAGCAGCTTAGGCCTTGCGACCTACACAGATACGCAGTATTTT
J: TRBJ1-4; size: .; D: .; V: TRBV5-4; CDR3: CAFGRGDGYEKLFF; DNA: TGTGCCTTTGGGCGGGGGGACGGCTATGAAAAACTGTTTTTT
J: TRBJ1-1; size: .; D: .; V: TRBV5-6; CDR3: CASSLAVGNTEAFF; DNA: TGTGCCAGCAGCTTGGCCGTGGGTAACACTGAAGCTTTCTTT
J: TRBJ1-3; size: .; D: .; V: TRBV5-1; CDR3: CASSPTTSGNTIYF; DNA: TGCGCCAGCAGCCCGACTACCTCTGGAAACACCATATATTTT
J: TRBJ2-7; size: .; D: .; V: TRBV5-6; CDR3: CASSQGAGRYEQYF; DNA: TGTGCCAGCAGCCAGGGCGCGGGTAGGTACGAGCAGTACTTC
J: TRBJ2-1; size: .; D: .; V: TRBV7-2; CDR3: CASSSPAGNNEQFF; DNA: TGTGCCAGCAGCTCCCCGGCAGGGAACAATGAGCAGTTCTTC
J: TRBJ2-7; size: few; D: .; V: TRBV19; CDR3: CASSFTGTLAYEQYF; DNA: TGTGCCAGTAGTTTCACCGGGACACTCGCCTACGAGCAGTACTTC
J: TRBJ1-5; size: once; D: TRBD1; V: TRBV19; CDR3: CASRTGERGNQPQHF; DNA: TGTGCCAGTAGGACAGGGGAAAGAGGCAATCAGCCCCAGCATTTT
J: TRBJ1-2; size: .; D: TRBD1; V: TRBV19; CDR3: CASSISSGGEFGYTF; DNA: TGTGCCAGTAGTATATCCTCAGGGGGCGAGTTTGGCTACACCTTC
J: TRBJ2-1; size: .; D: .; V: TRBV29-1; CDR3: CSVNPRGDEQFF; DNA: TGCAGCGTCAACCCGAGAGGGGATGAGCAGTTCTTC